This TCR beta chain appears in the sequencing data of a study of shared clonotypes between healthy human individuals (dated by TCRdb to the early 2020s). Background on the whole study: A couple of women and a few men aged 18 to 49 years were included in the cohort. Per donor, leukapheresis produced somewhere between about 0.94 and 9.5 billion PBMCs. To estimate repertoire size and how much clonotype sharing occurs between individuals, the study deeply sequenced the blood TCR repertoires of about five healthy adults. For each donor, CD4 naive and CD4 memory were each given three plates, CD8 naive was given two plates, and CD8 memory was given one plate. To increase sequencing depth and limit assay-specific biases, different laboratories used diverse techniques to prepare libraries and sequence TCR repertoires.

As to this clone: No antigen is known for it. There are no base qualities to consult, and no much larger clone falls within one base.

Counted from cysteine to phenylalanine, this CDR3 has 15 amino acids. Only the CDR3 portion is preserved as DNA: 45 bases, with reading frame beginning at the first base. CDR1 and CDR2, per the germline V gene (reference sequence), are SEHNR and FQNEAQ. The V end loses 2 bases and the J end loses 5 bases, and a stretch of 16 bases separates them. Using the deep immunoSEQ assay, multiplex PCR amplified TCR CDR3 regions from genomic DNA. Extracted genomic DNA from each cell subset was distributed evenly across all wells of several immunoSEQ 96-well plates, and each plate was treated as a replicate. For sorted subsets, 200 to 250 ng genomic DNA, equal to 30,000 to 35,000 T cell genomes, was loaded into each replicate PCR. Purified libraries were measured with a Qubit 3.0 fluorometer, size-checked on a Bioanalyzer 2100, and measured again with the KAPA Library Quantification kit. A separate single-read 150-cycle Illumina NextSeq 550 flow cell was used to sequence each immunoSEQ 96-well plate. Processing in the source paper ran as follows. Because only junctional sequences without quality scores were contained in the immunoSEQ output, filtering matching that applied to full-length reads could not be performed. To assign V/J genes and CDR3, sequences were annotated against IMGT germline references using PyIR, a Python wrapper for IgBLAST v1.9. Reads were removed for weak V/J assignments (E-value above 1e-6), missing CDR3, stop codons, out-of-frame junctions, or ambiguous translated residues. V3J clonotypes were defined by identical inferred V gene, J gene, and CDR3 amino acid sequence. Percentage overlap between repertoires was calculated by dividing the number of shared unique clonotypes by the size of the smaller repertoire. Repertoire richness was assessed with RTK rarefaction, the Chao1 estimator, and Recon v2.1 estimates of unobserved clonotypes. OLGA was used to compute generation probabilities for all TCRbeta clonotypes that the gDNA method yielded from a handful of donors. The table comes from immuneACCESS by way of TCRdb, which keeps in-frame sequences with V and J called. Part of the clones is missing from these tables; in studies checked, under half for an unresolved V gene and the rest for unknown reasons. V and J calls and clone size come straight from that table; D and trimming were deduced from the DNA. For this sample there are a few million clones; 90% to 95% appear just once. Under 0.15% of the sample goes to the ten largest clones.

The study at large found these results: Pairwise subsampling led to the expectation that sequencing depth would affect the degree of clonotype sharing among donors. Rarefaction of sorted-subset datasets indicated incomplete sequencing despite the large sequencing depth. The genetic and exposure-history diversity represented was limited by the small number of donors. Higher generation probabilities were observed for clonotypes shared by all four sorted-subset donors than for non-shared clonotypes. Sampling was restricted to blood, and TCR repertoires in tissues likely differ from the TCR repertoires found in blood. Estimated clonotype richness was generally larger for naive than for memory subsets. Sharing across a few donors was observed for about 5% of naive CD4, 3% to 4% of naive CD8, 2% to 2.5% of memory CD4, and about 0.39% of memory CD8 clonotypes.

Donors were healthy HIV-negative adults with no recently reported acute infections or vaccinations. Every donor was a Caucasian adult living in Nashville, Tennessee, USA. CD4+ T cells were enriched through magnetic negative selection, after which naive cells were positively selected on CD45RA and the remaining negative fraction served as the memory subset. Blood was obtained by leukapheresis, after which PBMCs were separated by Ficoll-Histopaque density gradient centrifugation and cryopreserved in liquid nitrogen vapor phase. Purity and quantity of every magnetically sorted T cell population were checked by analytical flow cytometry. Each sorted fraction had its genomic DNA isolated and then quantified by UV absorbance on a Nanodrop 2000c.

The sequence derives from a man younger than 35 in good health. The V and J genes are TRBV7-9 and TRBJ2-7; too little of a D gene remains to name it. Material for sequencing was naive CD4+ T cells sorted from blood. The cell subset or site label, as the study defines it: CD45RA+ positively selected. The DNA sequence is as follows: TGTGCCAGCAGCTTATCTTCCGGGCAGTTCCACGAGCAGTACTTC. Its product reads: CASSLSSGQFHEQYF.